This TCR beta chain is drawn from a study of blood T cell repertoires in COVID-19. The overall study: T cells, B-cell-depleted T cells, or PBMCs provided the cDNA or gDNA that served as material.

Trimming removed 5 bases from V and 9 bases from J, with 16 bases in between. Germline V CDR1 and CDR2: MDHEN, SYDVKM. The CDR3 contains 13 residues. As processed by the authors: From reference gene primer amplification, estimates of nucleated cell counts were derived. Produced via immunoSEQ multiplex PCR; TCRdb's table is partial and in-frame only. The DNA gave D and trimming, while V, J and clone size come from that table. The sample includes 200,000 to 300,000 clones, 70% to 90% of them seen just once. The rearrangement links TRBV28 to TRBJ2-5; a possible D gene is TRBD1 (6 bases). The sequenced sample was peripheral blood. The sequence was collected from a man aged 55-75 years with acute or convalescent COVID-19. The CDR3 spells CASSTQGTQAQYF. The CDR3 nucleotides are TGTGCCAGCAGTACACAGGGTACCCAGGCCCAGTACTTC. The full variable domain, in which reference TRBV28 and TRBJ2-5 provide the parts outside the CDR3, is DVKVTQSSRYLVKRTGEKVFLECVQDMDHENMFWYRQDPGLGLRLIYFSYDVKMKEKGDIPEGYSVSREKKERFSLILESASTNQTSMYLCASSTQGTQAQYFGPGTRLLVL.